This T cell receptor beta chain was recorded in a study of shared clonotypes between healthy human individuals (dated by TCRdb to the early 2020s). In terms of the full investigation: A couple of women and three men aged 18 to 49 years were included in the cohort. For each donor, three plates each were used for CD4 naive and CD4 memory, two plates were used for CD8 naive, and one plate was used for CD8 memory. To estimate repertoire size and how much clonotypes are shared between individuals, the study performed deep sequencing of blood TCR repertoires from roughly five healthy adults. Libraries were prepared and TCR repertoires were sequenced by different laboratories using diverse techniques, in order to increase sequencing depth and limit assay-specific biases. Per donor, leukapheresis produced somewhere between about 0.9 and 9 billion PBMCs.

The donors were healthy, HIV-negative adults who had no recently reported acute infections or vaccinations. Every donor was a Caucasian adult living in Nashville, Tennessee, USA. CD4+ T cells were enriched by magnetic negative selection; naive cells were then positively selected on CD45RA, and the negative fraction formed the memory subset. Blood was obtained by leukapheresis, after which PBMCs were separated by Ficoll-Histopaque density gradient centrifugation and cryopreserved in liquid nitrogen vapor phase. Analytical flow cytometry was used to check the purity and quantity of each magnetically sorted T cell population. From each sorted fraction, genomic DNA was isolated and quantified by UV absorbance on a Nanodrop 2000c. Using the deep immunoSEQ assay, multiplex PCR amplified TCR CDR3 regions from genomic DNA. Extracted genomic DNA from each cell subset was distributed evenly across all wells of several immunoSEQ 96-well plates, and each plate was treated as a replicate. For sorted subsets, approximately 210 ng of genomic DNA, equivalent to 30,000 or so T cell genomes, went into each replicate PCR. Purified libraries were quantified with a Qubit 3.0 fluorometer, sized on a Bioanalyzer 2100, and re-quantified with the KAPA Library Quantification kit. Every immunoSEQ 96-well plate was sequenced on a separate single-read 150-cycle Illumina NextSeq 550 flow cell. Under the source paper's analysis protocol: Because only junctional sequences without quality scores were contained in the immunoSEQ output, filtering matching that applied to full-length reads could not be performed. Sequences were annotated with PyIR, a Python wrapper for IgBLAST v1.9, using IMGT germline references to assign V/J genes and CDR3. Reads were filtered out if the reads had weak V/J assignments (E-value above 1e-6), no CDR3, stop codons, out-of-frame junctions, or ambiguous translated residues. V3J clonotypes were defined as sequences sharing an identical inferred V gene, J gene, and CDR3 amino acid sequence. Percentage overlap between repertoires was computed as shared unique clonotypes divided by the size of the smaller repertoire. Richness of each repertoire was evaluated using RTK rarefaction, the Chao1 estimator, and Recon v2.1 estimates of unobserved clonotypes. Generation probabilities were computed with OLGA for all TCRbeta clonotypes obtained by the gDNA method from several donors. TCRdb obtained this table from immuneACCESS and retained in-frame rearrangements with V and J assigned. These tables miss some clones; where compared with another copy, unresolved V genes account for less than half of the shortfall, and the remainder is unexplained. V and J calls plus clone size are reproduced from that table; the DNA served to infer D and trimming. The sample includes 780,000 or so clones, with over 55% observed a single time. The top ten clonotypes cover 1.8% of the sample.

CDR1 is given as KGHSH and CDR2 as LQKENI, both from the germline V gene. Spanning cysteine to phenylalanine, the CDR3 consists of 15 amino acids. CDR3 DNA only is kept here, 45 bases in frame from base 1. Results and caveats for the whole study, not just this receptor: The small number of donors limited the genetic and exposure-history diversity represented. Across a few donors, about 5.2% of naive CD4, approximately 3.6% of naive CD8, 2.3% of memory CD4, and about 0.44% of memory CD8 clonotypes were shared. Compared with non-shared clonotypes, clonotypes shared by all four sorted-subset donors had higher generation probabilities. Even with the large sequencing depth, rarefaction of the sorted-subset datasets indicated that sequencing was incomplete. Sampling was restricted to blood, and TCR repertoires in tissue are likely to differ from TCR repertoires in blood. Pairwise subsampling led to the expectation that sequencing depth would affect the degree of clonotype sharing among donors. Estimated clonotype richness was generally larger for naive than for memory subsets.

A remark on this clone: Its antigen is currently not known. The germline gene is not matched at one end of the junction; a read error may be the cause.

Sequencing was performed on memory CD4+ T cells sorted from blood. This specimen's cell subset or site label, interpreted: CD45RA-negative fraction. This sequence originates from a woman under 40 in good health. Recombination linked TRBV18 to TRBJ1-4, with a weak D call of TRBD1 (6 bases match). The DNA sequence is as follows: TGTGCCAGCTCCCCACAGGGCTCAAATAATGAAAAACTGTTTTTT. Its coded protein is CASSPQGSNNEKLFF.